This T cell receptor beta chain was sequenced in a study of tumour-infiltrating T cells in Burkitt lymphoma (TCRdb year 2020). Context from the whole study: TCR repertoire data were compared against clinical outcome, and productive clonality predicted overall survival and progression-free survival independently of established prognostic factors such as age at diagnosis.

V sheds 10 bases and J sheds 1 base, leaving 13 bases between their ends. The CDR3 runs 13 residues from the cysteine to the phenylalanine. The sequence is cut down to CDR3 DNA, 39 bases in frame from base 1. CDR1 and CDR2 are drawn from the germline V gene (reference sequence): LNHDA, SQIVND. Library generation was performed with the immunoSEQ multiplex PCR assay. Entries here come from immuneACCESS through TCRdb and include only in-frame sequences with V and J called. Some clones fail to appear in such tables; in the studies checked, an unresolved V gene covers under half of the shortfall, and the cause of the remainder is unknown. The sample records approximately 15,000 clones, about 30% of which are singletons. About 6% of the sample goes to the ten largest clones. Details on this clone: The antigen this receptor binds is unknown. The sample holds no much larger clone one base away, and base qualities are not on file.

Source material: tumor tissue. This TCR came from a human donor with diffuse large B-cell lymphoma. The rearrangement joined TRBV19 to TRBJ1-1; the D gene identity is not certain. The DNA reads TGTGCCATCTCGGGTGGGCCGAACACTGAAGCTTTCTTT. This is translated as CAISGGPNTEAFF.